One and the same sample provided the 13 T cell receptor beta chains below, sequenced in a study of T-cell reconstitution after alpha-beta-depleted transplantation in children. TCRbeta library construction was performed incorporating unique molecular identifiers. MiXCR was run by TCRdb on the PCR reads, yielding one entry per CDR3 protein. This sample has about 120,000 distinct CDR3 sequences, with around 10% found just once. Source: PBMCs, taken before TCRalphabeta/CD19-depleted stem cell transplant. The source is a boy between 2 and 10 years old with acute lymphoblastic leukemia, due to receive a stem cell transplant.

This clonotype was recorded at least ten times. The chain is built from TRBV20-1 and TRBJ1-5; D might be TRBD1 (5 bases). This CDR3 is built from 15 residues. Germline CDR1 is DFQATT and CDR2 is SNEGSKA (reference sequence). V shed 6 bases and J shed 0 bases, with 15 bases lying between them. CDR3 sequence reads: CSATIGDYSNQPQHF. DNA of the CDR3: TGCAGTGCCACCATTGGGGACTATAGCAATCAGCCCCAGCATTTT.

This clonotype was picked up many times. CDR3 protein: CASSRAGYPYNEQFF. The CDR3 nucleotides read TGCGCCAGCAGCCGAGCGGGTTATCCCTACAATGAGCAGTTCTTC. The V gene is TRBV5-1, the J gene TRBJ2-1, with a tentative D call TRBD2 (6 bases). CDR3 length: 15 amino acids. The germline V gene encodes CDR1 SGHRS and CDR2 YFSETQ. V was shortened by 4 bases and J by 2 bases, with 13 bases between the two germline ends. Looking up the rest from reference TRBV5-1 and TRBJ2-1 gives the full variable domain: KAGVTQTPRYLIKTRGQQVTLSCSPISGHRSVSWYQQTPGQGLQFLFEYFSETQRNKGNFPGRFSGRQFSNSRSEMNVSTLELGDSALYLCASSRAGYPYNEQFFGPGTRLTVL.

The genes are TRBV6-5 and TRBJ1-6; D is possibly TRBD1 (6 bases). V gave up 1 base and J gave up 8 bases, with 12 bases separating them. Looked up from germline, CDR1 is MNHEY and CDR2 is SVGAGI. The CDR3 runs 15 residues. The CDR3 loop reads CASSYWGHVDSPLHF. DNA of the CDR3: TGTGCCAGCAGTTACTGGGGACATGTGGATTCACCCCTCCACTTT.

The V call is TRBV18, the J call TRBJ2-5; D might be TRBD1 or TRBD2, each matching 5 bases. Germline CDR1 is KGHSH and CDR2 is LQKENI. V was trimmed by 2 bases and J by 5 bases, leaving 12 bases between them. The CDR3 consists of 14 residues. The CDR3: CASSPIAGSETQYF. In DNA, the CDR3 is TGTGCCAGCTCACCAATCGCAGGGAGTGAGACCCAGTACTTC.

With regard to this clonotype: This may be a read error, as it is one base from a much larger clone. V usage is TRBV20-1 and J usage is TRBJ2-1; D unresolved. CDR1 DFQATT and CDR2 SNEGSKA come from the germline V gene (reference sequence). The CDR3 extends over 16 amino acids. CDR3 bases: TGCAGTGCTAGAGATTGGTTGGCGAGCTCCTACTATGAGCAGTTCTTC. Protein product: CSARDWLASSYYEQFF.

This clonotype was picked up one time. A much larger clone lies a single base off, so this may be a read error. This CDR3 fails to terminate in the conserved phenylalanine or tryptophan, so it likely reflects a read error. This sequence joins TRBV13 and TRBJ2-3, with D possibly being TRBD2 (7 bases). Deletions cut 7 bases from V and 1 base from J, with 18 bases between. The CDR3 has 16 amino acids. The germline V gene has CDR1 PRHDT and CDR2 FYEKMQ (reference sequence). CDR3 in amino acids: CASTGGAGVRTDTQYY. In DNA form, the CDR3 reads TGTGCCAGCACTGGGGGCGCGGGAGTGCGCACAGATACGCAGTATTAT.

This clonotype was counted a few times. The chain uses TRBV24-1 and TRBJ1-1; tentative D call: TRBD1 (5 bases). CDR3 length equals 13 residues. CDR1 and CDR2 (germline): KGHDR, SFDVKD. V was shortened by 6 bases and J by 5 bases, with 12 bases between the two germline ends. CDR3 sequence: CATSLGPGTEAFF. CDR3 nucleotides: TGTGCCACCAGTTTGGGACCAGGGACTGAAGCTTTCTTT.

The chain combines TRBV6-1 with TRBJ2-2; 10 positions agree with TRBD2. Germline V gene sequence: CDR1 MNHNS, CDR2 SASEGT. J lost 1 base, V lost 4 bases, and 0 bases had no gene match. The CDR3 length is 15 residues. The CDR3 spells CASSGTSGNTGELFF. The CDR3 nucleotides are TGTGCCAGCAGTGGGACTAGCGGGAACACCGGGGAGCTGTTTTTT.

There are many counts of this clonotype. This chain links TRBV4-1 with TRBJ2-7, with 10 nucleotides matching TRBD2. Germline CDR1 MGHRA, CDR2 YSYEKL. V was pared by 0 bases and J by 9 bases, with 14 bases of the junction left unmatched. The CDR3 contains 17 residues. The CDR3 region is CASSQDSSSGSTGMQYF. CDR3 in DNA: TGCGCCAGCAGCCAAGACTCCTCTAGCGGGAGTACTGGGATGCAGTACTTC.

The table lists this clonotype with a few counts. This sequence joins TRBV28 and TRBJ1-5; possible D gene TRBD1, 6 bases. CDR1 and CDR2 from the germline V gene are MDHEN and SYDVKM. The germline V and J ends were trimmed by 7 bases and 7 bases, with 17 bases remaining between them. The CDR3 covers 14 residues. The CDR3 DNA is TGTGCCAGCACCGCGGACAGTTATGGCCAGCCCCAGCATTTT. Translated, it gives CASTADSYGQPQHF.

Regarding this clonotype: A much larger clonotype is one base distant, so this may be a read error. The chain combines TRBV29-1 with TRBJ2-5; 7 bases are shared with TRBD2. The CDR3 loop spans 12 amino acids. V gave up 8 bases and J gave up 2 bases; unmatched junction bases: 5. Per the germline V gene, CDR1 is SQVTM and CDR2 is ANQGSEA. Here the CDR3 reads CSCGRAQETQYF. The CDR3 DNA reads TGCAGCTGTGGGAGGGCACAAGAGACCCAGTACTTC.

Concerning this clonotype itself: One base away lies a much larger clone, so this may be a sequencing read error. This sequence joins TRBV11-1 and TRBJ2-1; 8 bases fit TRBD2. With 4 bases clipped from V and 4 bases from J, the junction kept 15 bases outside the gene matches. The V gene's germline CDR1 is SGHAT and CDR2 FQDESV (reference sequence). CDR3 size: 18 residues. The CDR3 protein is CASSSTLLLAAGYNEQFF. The DNA of the CDR3 is TGTGCCAGCAGCTCGACCCTCTTACTAGCGGCAGGGTACAATGAGCAGTTCTTC.

The V and J genes are TRBV6-1 and TRBJ1-2; 8 bases line up with TRBD1. From germline, CDR1 is MNHNS and CDR2 SASEGT. This CDR3 region has 15 residues. V lost 5 bases and J lost 5; bases outside the gene matches: 10. The CDR3 sequence is CASSPGQGYPYGYTF. For the CDR3, the DNA is TGTGCCAGCAGTCCTGGACAGGGCTATCCGTATGGCTACACCTTC.